This T cell receptor (beta chain) was retrieved from a study of shared clonotypes between healthy human individuals. The overall study: The donors, a couple of women and a few men, were aged 18 to 49. Regarding the study as a whole: Clonotypes that were shared across four donors made up around 4.6% of naive CD4 clonotypes. The study generally estimated greater richness for naive than memory subsets.

CDR1 is GTSNPN and CDR2 is SVGIG in the germline V gene (reference sequence). The CDR3 covers 21 residues. Trimming took 0 bases from V and 2 from J; bases not matched to a gene: 22. Concerning this clone itself: Its cognate antigen is unknown.

The repertoire was sequenced with immunoSEQ multiplex PCR; TCRdb's copy has only in-frame clones and lacks some. Counted here are about 2.3 million clones, 85% to 95% occurring once; the ten biggest clones make up around 0.35%. The chain links TRBV30 to TRBJ2-7; 10 nucleotides agree with TRBD2. The sequencing input was naive CD4+ T cells from PBMCs. Sample subset: CD45RA+ positively selected. This clonotype was sampled from a man between 18 and 35 years old in good health. Some clones in this sample may be carry-over from other donors' samples. Written as DNA, the CDR3 is TGTGCCTGGAGTGTATATCCTCGGACTAGCGGCTACACTTCCTTCACCTACGAGCAGTACTTC. This translates into CAWSVYPRTSGYTSFTYEQYF.